The 28 T cell receptor beta chains below were found in one sample sequenced in a study of T-cell memory formation after mild COVID-19. TCRdb recomputed calls from the 5' RACE reads with MiXCR, one row per CDR3 protein. The table has about 350,000 distinct CDR3 sequences, 28% seen once; the top ten hold about 13%. Sequencing was done on a sample of PBMCs or a T cell subset sorted from them (not recorded which). The receptors stem from an adult woman who had mild COVID-19 (a few samples of this study predate the infection). Cell type and time point are not known.

A few counts support this clonotype. The chain carries TRBV5-4 and TRBJ2-5, with 7 bases that match TRBD1. The junction had 14 bases not matched to a gene; V was cut back by 4 bases and J by 5 bases. Germline CDR1 reads SGHNT; CDR2 reads YYREEE (reference sequence). This CDR3 is 16 amino acids long. DNA for the CDR3: TGTGCCAGCAGCCCCTGGACAGGCTCCGGGGAGGAGACCCAGTACTTC. Protein product: CASSPWTGSGEETQYF.

V usage is TRBV7-9 and J usage is TRBJ1-1; tentatively, D is TRBD1 (5 bases). CDR1 SEHNR and CDR2 FQNEAQ come from the germline V gene (reference sequence). V shed 3 bases and J shed 3 bases, with 14 bases lying between them. The CDR3 is made up of 15 amino acids. The CDR3 sequence is CASSFGWLGDTEAFF. The CDR3 DNA follows: TGTGCCAGCAGCTTCGGTTGGCTGGGGGACACTGAAGCTTTCTTT.

The V and J genes are TRBV15 and TRBJ2-1; D might be TRBD1 (6 bases). Trimming cost V 2 bases and J 9 bases, with 17 bases left between them. The CDR3 runs 15 residues. CDR1 LNHNV and CDR2 YYDKDF come from the germline V gene (reference sequence). CDR3 sequence (DNA): TGTGCCACCAGCAGATCATTGACAGGTTTGGCTGAGCAGTTCTTC. This translates into CATSRSLTGLAEQFF. The whole variable domain, filled in from reference TRBV15 and TRBJ2-1, reads DAMVIQNPRYQVTQFGKPVTLSCSQTLNHNVMYWYQQKSSQAPKLLFHYYDKDFNNEADTPDNFQSRRPNTSFCFLDIRSPGLGDTAMYLCATSRSLTGLAEQFFGPGTRLTVL.

This clonotype showed up just once. The chain uses TRBV14 and TRBJ1-3; 11 nucleotides agree with TRBD1. The V and J ends lost 4 bases and 0 bases, in that order; junction bases with no gene match: 5. CDR1 and CDR2 (germline): SGHDN, FVKESK. CDR3 length equals 17 residues. Written as DNA, the CDR3 is TGTGCCAGCAGCCCCCGGGACAGGGGGGTCTCTGGAAACACCATATATTTT. Protein sequence: CASSPRDRGVSGNTIYF. The full variable domain, in which reference TRBV14 and TRBJ1-3 provide the parts outside the CDR3, is EAGVTQFPSHSVIEKGQTVTLRCDPISGHDNLYWYRRVMGKEIKFLLHFVKESKQDESGMPNNRFLAERTGGTYSTLKVQPAELEDSGVYFCASSPRDRGVSGNTIYFGEGSWLTVV.

The J gene is TRBJ2-1, the V gene TRBV20-1; D uncertain. The CDR3 is 13 amino acids. Per germline, CDR1 DFQATT and CDR2 SNEGSKA (reference sequence). Between the trimmed V and J ends, which lost 5 bases and 6 bases, there was a span of 14 bases. The CDR3, as DNA: TGCAGTGCTCAAGACTGGAATGTCAATGAGCAGTTCTTC. Translating it yields CSAQDWNVNEQFF.

V is TRBV7-9 and J is TRBJ1-2; 7 bases are a match to TRBD1. The length of the CDR3 is 14 residues. Germline V gene sequence: CDR1 SEHNR, CDR2 FQNEAQ (reference sequence). V lost 5 bases, J lost 5 bases, and 8 bases stayed unmatched. The CDR3 sequence is CASSPDRVWYGYTF. Here the CDR3 DNA reads TGTGCCAGCAGCCCCGACAGGGTGTGGTATGGCTACACCTTC.

V is TRBV15 and J is TRBJ2-2; 9 bases map to TRBD1. This CDR3 has 13 amino acids. The V gene end was trimmed by 11 bases and the J gene end by 5 bases; junction bases not matched to a gene: 6. Looked up from germline, CDR1 is LNHNV and CDR2 is YYDKDF (reference sequence). The CDR3 coding sequence is TGTGCCGTCGGGACAGGGCCAACCGGGGAGCTGTTTTTT. Its protein product is CAVGTGPTGELFF.

This rearrangement joins TRBV27 to TRBJ1-1; D remains unclear. CDR3 size: 14 residues. Germline assignment: CDR1 MNHEY and CDR2 SMNVEV (reference sequence). V was pared by 3 bases and J by 2 bases, with 10 bases between. CDR3 coding DNA: TGTGCCAGCAGTTTCTCCGGGCCCAACACTGAAGCTTTCTTT. It codes for CASSFSGPNTEAFF.

This clonotype was counted a few times. The chain carries TRBV20-1 and TRBJ2-3; the match to TRBD1 covers 8 bases. The V gene's germline CDR1 is DFQATT and CDR2 SNEGSKA (reference sequence). Trimming removed 0 bases from V and 2 bases from J; junction bases left unmatched: 10. This CDR3 has 17 residues. The chain's CDR3 is CSARDLRQGLDTDTQYF. In DNA form, the CDR3 reads TGCAGTGCTAGAGATTTGAGACAGGGGCTAGACACAGATACGCAGTATTTT.

This clonotype was seen a few times. The V and J genes are TRBV7-9 and TRBJ2-5, with TRBD2 matching 7 bases. The CDR3 runs 16 residues. Trimming removed 8 bases from V and 5 bases from J; junction bases left unmatched: 17. Per the germline V gene, CDR1 is SEHNR and CDR2 is FQNEAQ (reference sequence). CDR3 DNA: TGTGCCAGCGGTTCTAAGAAGGGAGGGCCGCGGGAGACCCAGTACTTC. Amino acid sequence: CASGSKKGGPRETQYF.

The chain joins TRBV20-1 to TRBJ2-3, with 9 bases that match TRBD2. In germline, CDR1 is DFQATT, CDR2 SNEGSKA (reference sequence). The junction had 6 bases not matched to a gene; V was cut back by 3 bases and J by 2 bases. This CDR3 is 15 amino acids long. For the CDR3, the DNA is TGCAGTGCTAGCCGTAGCGGGGGCCTCACAGATACGCAGTATTTT. As protein: CSASRSGGLTDTQYF.

The chain couples TRBV7-9 to TRBJ1-1; possible D gene TRBD1, 5 bases. The V and J ends lost 6 bases and 5 bases respectively, with 10 bases between them. Germline loops: CDR1 SEHNR, CDR2 FQNEAQ (reference sequence). This CDR3 is built from 12 residues. The CDR3 region is CASSIWGTEAFF. For the CDR3, the DNA is TGTGCCAGCAGTATATGGGGGACTGAAGCTTTCTTT.

V usage is TRBV5-6 and J usage is TRBJ2-5, with TRBD1 matching over 8 bases. This CDR3 is 16 amino acids long. From germline, CDR1 is SGHDT and CDR2 YYEEEE. Germline trimming cut 1 base from V and 7 bases from J; bases unmatched to any gene: 12. CDR3 residues: CASSLPLVDRDGTQYF. The CDR3 DNA is TGTGCCAGCAGCTTGCCCCTAGTGGACAGGGATGGGACCCAGTACTTC.

This clonotype showed up just a few times. V gene TRBV3-1 combines with J gene TRBJ2-7, with a tentative D call TRBD1 (6 bases). This CDR3 is 14 amino acids long. The V gene's germline CDR1 is LGHDT and CDR2 YNNKEL (reference sequence). Between the trimmed V and J ends, which lost 1 base and 3 bases, there was a span of 10 bases. For the CDR3, the DNA is TGTGCCAGCAGCCAAGGGGACATATACTACGAGCAGTACTTC. Translated, it gives CASSQGDIYYEQYF.

This clonotype was seen more than once but under ten times. The chain joins TRBV7-2 to TRBJ2-3; 11 bases are shared with TRBD2. The junction had 13 bases not matched to a gene; V was cut back by 3 bases and J by 5 bases. The CDR3 runs 18 residues. Germline assignment: CDR1 SGHTA and CDR2 FQGNSA. The DNA of the CDR3 is TGTGCCAGCAGCTTGGACCTCCTGCTAGCGGGAGGCCTAGATACGCAGTATTTT. Translating it yields CASSLDLLLAGGLDTQYF.

This clonotype came up once. The J gene is TRBJ2-1, the V gene TRBV7-9; TRBD1 or TRBD2 may be the D gene (6 bases each). V gave up 5 bases and J gave up 1 base, with 18 bases separating them. Per germline, CDR1 SEHNR and CDR2 FQNEAQ (reference sequence). The CDR3 sequence is 17 residues long. The CDR3 DNA is TGTGCCAGCAGCCCCAGGAGGGGGACGGAATCCTACAATGAGCAGTTCTTC. It yields the protein CASSPRRGTESYNEQFF.

The sample holds a few counts of this clonotype. V and J are TRBV5-5 and TRBJ1-2; maybe TRBD1 (6 bases). This CDR3 comprises 18 residues. Germline V lookup: CDR1 SGHKS, CDR2 YYEKEE (reference sequence). Deletions cut 2 bases from V and 3 bases from J, with 23 bases between. CDR3 coding DNA: TGTGCCAGCAGCTTTACCCCGGGACACCTTATAGACGACTATGGCTACACCTTC. This encodes CASSFTPGHLIDDYGYTF.

The J gene is TRBJ1-1, the V gene TRBV7-9; D remains ambiguous. CDR3 length: 18 residues. V lost 5 bases and J lost 3, with 25 bases in between. In germline, CDR1 is SEHNR, CDR2 FQNEAQ (reference sequence). The CDR3 coding sequence is TGTGCCAGCAGCGTTAGCGCGGGGAGATACACCGGGGACACTGAAGCTTTCTTT. It codes for CASSVSAGRYTGDTEAFF. The whole variable domain, filled in from reference TRBV7-9 and TRBJ1-1, reads DTGVSQNPRHKITKRGQNVTFRCDPISEHNRLYWYRQTLGQGPEFLTYFQNEAQLEKSRLLSDRFSAERPKGSFSTLEIQRTEQGDSAMYLCASSVSAGRYTGDTEAFFGQGTRLTVV.

This clonotype was picked up a small number of times. The V call is TRBV5-1, the J call TRBJ1-2, with D tentatively TRBD1 (6 bases). The CDR3 contains 16 residues. The germline V and J ends were trimmed by 4 bases and 8 bases, with 24 bases remaining between them. CDR1 is SGHRS and CDR2 is YFSETQ in the germline V gene. CDR3 nucleotide sequence: TGCGCCAGCAGCAATCGTATCCGGGACATCGAAGGGGGCTACACCTTC. This gives the protein CASSNRIRDIEGGYTF.

This clonotype occurred a few times. The V gene is TRBV4-2, the J gene TRBJ2-2, with D perhaps TRBD2 (5 bases). V lost 1 base and J 4 bases, leaving 10 bases between the germline ends. CDR3 length: 15 residues. The germline V gene encodes CDR1 LGHNA and CDR2 YNFKEQ. The CDR3: CASSQARDPTGELFF. For the CDR3, the DNA is TGTGCCAGCAGCCAAGCCCGGGATCCCACCGGGGAGCTGTTTTTT.

This clonotype came up a few times. The J gene is TRBJ2-7, the V gene TRBV4-3, with D unclear. Germline lookup yields CDR1 LGHNA and CDR2 YSLEER. The CDR3 runs 14 residues. V was clipped by 4 bases and J by 0 bases, with 10 bases between them. For the CDR3, the DNA is TGCGCCAGCAGCCCCACACTTGACTCCTACGAGCAGTACTTC. Translating gives CASSPTLDSYEQYF.

This chain joins TRBV7-8 and TRBJ2-1; D unresolved. V dropped 5 bases and J dropped 3 bases, with 8 bases sitting between them. CDR3 size: 13 residues. Germline CDR1 and CDR2: SGHVS and FQNEAQ. DNA of the CDR3: TGTGCCAGCAGCATACAGAGCTACAATGAGCAGTTCTTC. It yields the protein CASSIQSYNEQFF. Based on the CDR3 plus reference TRBV7-8 and TRBJ2-1, the full variable domain is GAGVSQSPRYKVAKRGQDVALRCDPISGHVSLFWYQQALGQGPEFLTYFQNEAQLDKSGLPSDRFFAERPEGSVSTLKIQRTQQEDSAVYLCASSIQSYNEQFFGPGTRLTVL.

The rearrangement links TRBV7-9 to TRBJ2-5; 11 positions match TRBD2. Trimming at V came to 5 bases and at J to 4 bases, leaving 21 bases not matched to a gene. This CDR3 has 20 amino acids. From germline, CDR1 is SEHNR and CDR2 FQNEAQ (reference sequence). CDR3 sequence reads: CASSKRRASGGRAEVETQYF. The CDR3 region has the DNA TGTGCCAGCAGCAAACGACGGGCTAGCGGGGGGCGAGCTGAAGTAGAGACCCAGTACTTC. Full variable domain (remainder filled in from reference TRBV7-9 and TRBJ2-5): DTGVSQNPRHKITKRGQNVTFRCDPISEHNRLYWYRQTLGQGPEFLTYFQNEAQLEKSRLLSDRFSAERPKGSFSTLEIQRTEQGDSAMYLCASSKRRASGGRAEVETQYFGPGTRLLVL.

The V and J genes are TRBV24-1 and TRBJ2-1, with TRBD2 identical over 15 bases. The trim removed 3 bases at V and 4 bases at J, leaving 9 bases unmatched. This CDR3 is built from 19 residues. Germline V CDR1 and CDR2: KGHDR, SFDVKD. In DNA form, the CDR3 reads TGTGCCACCAGTGATACCGGACTAGCGGGGGGGCCCCAGTACAATGAGCAGTTCTTC. Amino acid sequence: CATSDTGLAGGPQYNEQFF.

This clonotype came up a few times. Sequence at one end of the junction differs from germline and may be a read error. The J gene is TRBJ2-7, the V gene TRBV4-1; 10 nucleotides agree with TRBD1. This CDR3 region has 16 residues. Germline CDR1 and CDR2: MGHRA and YSYEKL. CDR3: CASSEDAGTGAYEQYF. The CDR3 DNA follows: TGCGCCAGCAGCGAAGACGCCGGGACAGGGGCTTACGAGCAGTACTTC.

This sequence joins TRBV7-9 and TRBJ1-2; D gene ambiguous. CDR3 length equals 13 residues. Germline CDR1 and CDR2: SEHNR and FQNEAQ (reference sequence). The germline V and J ends were trimmed by 1 base and 7 bases, with 10 bases remaining between them. CDR3 region: CASSLGVSSGYTF. In DNA form, the CDR3 reads TGTGCCAGCAGCTTAGGGGTCAGCTCTGGCTACACCTTC.

As DNA, the CDR3 is TGTGCCTGGAGTAAACAGCTCTTAGGAAACACCATATATTTT. It encodes CAWSKQLLGNTIYF. The genes are TRBV30 and TRBJ1-3; no reliable D call. The V end lost 2 bases, the J end lost 4 bases, and 12 bases lay between the germline ends. Germline lookup yields CDR1 GTSNPN and CDR2 SVGIG (reference sequence). CDR3 length: 14 amino acids.

Ten or more counts support this clonotype. The chain uses TRBV5-1 and TRBJ2-1, with D possibly TRBD1 on 6 matching bases. Looked up from germline, CDR1 is SGHRS and CDR2 is YFSETQ. This CDR3 comprises 17 residues. V lost 0 bases and J 0 bases, leaving 13 bases between the germline ends. The CDR3 spells CASSLGLGGRSYNEQFF. As DNA, the CDR3 is TGCGCCAGCAGCTTGGGGCTTGGGGGCCGCTCCTACAATGAGCAGTTCTTC.